The 15 T cell receptor beta chains below all came from one sample that was sequenced in a study of blood T cells in healthy people across ages. Primers used in a second PCR of about 7 to 12 cycles were a sample-barcoded 5' primer and a J-beta primer mix. TCRdb passed the 5' RACE reads through MiXCR, listing each CDR3 protein once. The data hold around 1.5 million distinct CDR3 sequences, with 55% to 75% observed a single time. Sequenced material: blood. Receptors originate from a man between 18 and 35 years old in good health.

The gene calls are TRBV19 and TRBJ2-3; the match to TRBD2 covers 8 bases. V gave up 3 bases and J gave up 1 base; unmatched junction bases: 6. The germline gives CDR1 LNHDA, CDR2 SQIVND (reference sequence). The CDR3 is 16 residues long. In nucleotides, the CDR3 is TGTGCCAGTAGTATTAATAGCGGGATCCGCACAGATACGCAGTATTTT. Translating gives CASSINSGIRTDTQYF.

This chain links TRBV28 with TRBJ1-5, with TRBD1 identical over 9 bases. The CDR3 has 16 residues. V lost 5 bases and J lost 5; bases outside the gene matches: 10. CDR1 and CDR2 from the germline V gene are MDHEN and SYDVKM. CDR3 nucleotide sequence: TGTGCCAGCAGTACAATGGGGACAGGGCCATATCAGCCCCAGCATTTT. Translated: CASSTMGTGPYQPQHF.

This clonotype was seen a handful of times. The V gene is TRBV15, the J gene TRBJ2-6, with D uncertain. The CDR3 is 17 amino acids. Germline CDR1 reads LNHNV; CDR2 reads YYDKDF (reference sequence). Trimming pared 1 base from V and 1 base from J, leaving 11 bases between. CDR3 region: CATSRASTLSGANVLTF. DNA of the CDR3: TGTGCCACCAGCAGAGCCTCAACGCTATCTGGGGCCAACGTCCTGACTTTC. The variable domain in full, completed from reference TRBV15 and TRBJ2-6, reads DAMVIQNPRYQVTQFGKPVTLSCSQTLNHNVMYWYQQKSSQAPKLLFHYYDKDFNNEADTPDNFQSRRPNTSFCFLDIRSPGLGDTAMYLCATSRASTLSGANVLTFGAGSRLTVL.

This sequence joins TRBV14 and TRBJ1-2; D unresolved. Germline CDR1 is SGHDN and CDR2 is FVKESK. V was trimmed by 2 bases and J by 7 bases, leaving 20 bases between them. The CDR3 consists of 16 residues. DNA of the CDR3: TGTGCCAGCAGCCAACTACGGCCGGACGGTGTTGGTGGCTACACCTTC. Translation gives CASSQLRPDGVGGYTF. The full variable domain, in which reference TRBV14 and TRBJ1-2 provide the parts outside the CDR3, is EAGVTQFPSHSVIEKGQTVTLRCDPISGHDNLYWYRRVMGKEIKFLLHFVKESKQDESGMPNNRFLAERTGGTYSTLKVQPAELEDSGVYFCASSQLRPDGVGGYTFGSGTRLTVV.

This clonotype was detected a few times. The chain recombines TRBV20-1 with TRBJ2-4, with D maybe TRBD1 (5 bases). The germline V and J ends were trimmed by 6 bases and 8 bases, with 17 bases remaining between them. The CDR3 is made up of 13 amino acids. Looked up from germline, CDR1 is DFQATT and CDR2 is SNEGSKA (reference sequence). The CDR3 DNA reads TGCAGTGCCGACAGACTTATAGGGGACATTCAGTACTTC. This translates into CSADRLIGDIQYF.

CDR3 sequence (DNA): TGTGCCAGCAGCCGAACACAGGGTCGAGGCTACACCTTC. It codes for CASSRTQGRGYTF. The rearrangement joins TRBV3-1 to TRBJ1-2; D perhaps matches TRBD1 (6 bases). V lost 4 bases and J lost 8, with 14 bases in between. Germline values: CDR1 LGHDT, CDR2 YNNKEL (reference sequence). CDR3 length: 13 amino acids.

The chain links TRBV20-1 to TRBJ2-7; perhaps TRBD2 as D (6 bases). This CDR3 contains 13 residues. With 3 bases removed from V and 2 bases from J, the gap between germline ends came to 11 bases. In germline, CDR1 is DFQATT, CDR2 SNEGSKA (reference sequence). As DNA, the CDR3 is TGCAGTGCTAGGGCGGGATATGCCTACGAGCAGTACTTC. This translates into CSARAGYAYEQYF.

This clonotype showed up just once. This sequence joins TRBV28 and TRBJ2-1; TRBD1 agrees at 7 bases. The CDR3 totals 13 residues. Trimming at V came to 5 bases and at J to 8 bases, leaving 6 bases not matched to a gene. From germline, CDR1 is MDHEN and CDR2 SYDVKM. This chain's CDR3 is CASSRQGVYEQFF. In DNA, the CDR3 is TGTGCCAGCAGTCGGCAGGGGGTATATGAGCAGTTCTTC.

The genes are TRBV6-5 and TRBJ2-4, with 7 bases that match TRBD2. CDR1 and CDR2 from the germline V gene are MNHEY and SVGAGI. This CDR3 spans 14 amino acids. V was clipped by 6 bases and J by 4 bases; unmatched bases: 6. CDR3 sequence reads: CASRTTSRKNIQYF. The CDR3 DNA sequence: TGTGCCAGCAGAACGACTAGCCGAAAAAACATTCAGTACTTC.

This clonotype was counted at least ten times. The CDR3 protein is CASSLRAYEQYF. As DNA, the CDR3 is TGTGCCAGCAGTCTCAGGGCCTACGAGCAGTACTTC. The chain joins TRBV7-9 to TRBJ2-7; maybe TRBD1 (5 bases). The CDR3 consists of 12 residues. Germline V CDR1 and CDR2: SEHNR, FQNEAQ (reference sequence). Trimming left V 6 bases short and J 2 bases short, with 8 bases between. Full variable domain (rest looked up from reference TRBV7-9 and TRBJ2-7): DTGVSQNPRHKITKRGQNVTFRCDPISEHNRLYWYRQTLGQGPEFLTYFQNEAQLEKSRLLSDRFSAERPKGSFSTLEIQRTEQGDSAMYLCASSLRAYEQYFGPGTRLTVT.

The chain recombines TRBV5-5 with TRBJ2-3, with TRBD1 as a possible D gene (6 bases). This CDR3 contains 20 residues. Between the trimmed V and J ends, which lost 4 bases and 0 bases, there was a span of 27 bases. CDR1 is SGHKS and CDR2 is YYEKEE in the germline V gene (reference sequence). The CDR3 here is CASSRRKGTLRRPSTDTQYF. The CDR3 coding sequence is TGTGCCAGCAGCCGACGGAAAGGGACACTCCGTCGTCCTAGCACAGATACGCAGTATTTT.

The gene calls are TRBV20-1 and TRBJ2-1; D is perhaps TRBD2 (6 bases). This CDR3 comprises 17 residues. Germline CDR1 reads DFQATT; CDR2 reads SNEGSKA (reference sequence). V was shortened by 4 bases and J by 4 bases, with 23 bases between the two germline ends. The CDR3 nucleotides read TGCAGTGCTAACACAGGTAGCGGTCAAGGCCGGTACAATGAGCAGTTCTTC. Translated: CSANTGSGQGRYNEQFF.

The rearrangement uses TRBV29-1 and TRBJ1-4, with TRBD1 matching over 8 bases. Germline CDR1 SQVTM, CDR2 ANQGSEA. V was clipped by 6 bases and J by 4 bases; unmatched bases: 4. This CDR3 comprises 13 residues. CDR3 sequence reads: CSVRGRSNEKLFF. CDR3 nucleotide sequence: TGCAGCGTCAGGGGGCGAAGTAATGAAAAACTGTTTTTT.

The chain recombines TRBV2 with TRBJ1-2; TRBD1 is a possible D gene (6 bases). Trimming left V 1 base short and J 8 bases short, with 14 bases between. Per the germline V gene, CDR1 is SNHLY and CDR2 is FYNNEI. The CDR3 runs 14 residues. The CDR3 sequence is CASSEEGVVRGYTF. CDR3 nucleotides: TGTGCCAGCAGTGAAGAGGGGGTAGTTCGCGGCTACACCTTC.

The sample holds a few counts of this clonotype. This chain uses TRBV6-5 with TRBJ2-7, with 7 bases identical to TRBD1. The DNA matches TRBJ2-4 better at its end, which makes the J call doubtful. Germline CDR1 MNHEY, CDR2 SVGAGI. The CDR3 extends over 12 amino acids. The CDR3 DNA reads as TGTGCCAGCTCCCAGGGGGAGAACATTCAGTACTTC. It encodes CASSQGENIQYF.